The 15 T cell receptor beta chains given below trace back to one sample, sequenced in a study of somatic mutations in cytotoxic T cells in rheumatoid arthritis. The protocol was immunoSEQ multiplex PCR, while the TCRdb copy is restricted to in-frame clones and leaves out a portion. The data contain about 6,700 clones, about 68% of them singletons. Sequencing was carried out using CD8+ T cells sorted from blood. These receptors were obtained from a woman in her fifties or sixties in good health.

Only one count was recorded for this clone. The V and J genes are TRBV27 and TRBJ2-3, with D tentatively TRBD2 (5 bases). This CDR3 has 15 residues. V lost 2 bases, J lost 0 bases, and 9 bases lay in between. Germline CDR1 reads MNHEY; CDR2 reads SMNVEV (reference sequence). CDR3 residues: CASSLSSASTDTQYF. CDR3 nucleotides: TGTGCCAGCAGTTTAAGTAGCGCTAGCACAGATACGCAGTATTTT.

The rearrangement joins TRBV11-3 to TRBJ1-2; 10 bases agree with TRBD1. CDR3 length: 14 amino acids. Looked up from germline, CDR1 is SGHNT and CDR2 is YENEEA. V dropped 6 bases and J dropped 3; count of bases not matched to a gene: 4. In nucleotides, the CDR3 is TGTGCCAGCAGTACCGGGACAGGGGACTATGGCTACACCTTC. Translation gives CASSTGTGDYGYTF.

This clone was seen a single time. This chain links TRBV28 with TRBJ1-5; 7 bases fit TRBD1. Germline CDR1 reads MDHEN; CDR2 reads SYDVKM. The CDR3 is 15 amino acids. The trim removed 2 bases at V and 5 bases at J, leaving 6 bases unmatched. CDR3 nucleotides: TGTGCCAGCAGTTTAGGCCTGACAGGGTATCAGCCCCAGCATTTT. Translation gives CASSLGLTGYQPQHF.

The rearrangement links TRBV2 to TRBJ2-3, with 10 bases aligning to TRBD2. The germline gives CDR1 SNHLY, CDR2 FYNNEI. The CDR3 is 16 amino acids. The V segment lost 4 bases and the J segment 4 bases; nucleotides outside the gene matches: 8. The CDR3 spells CASSVPSGGQADTQYF. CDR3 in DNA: TGTGCCAGCAGTGTCCCTAGCGGGGGCCAAGCAGATACGCAGTATTTT.

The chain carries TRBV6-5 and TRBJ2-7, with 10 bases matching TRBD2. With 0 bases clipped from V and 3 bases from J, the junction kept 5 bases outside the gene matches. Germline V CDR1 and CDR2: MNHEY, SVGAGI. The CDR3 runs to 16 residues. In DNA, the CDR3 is TGTGCCAGCAGTTACTCGATGCTAGCGGGGGTCTACGAGCAGTACTTC. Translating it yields CASSYSMLAGVYEQYF.

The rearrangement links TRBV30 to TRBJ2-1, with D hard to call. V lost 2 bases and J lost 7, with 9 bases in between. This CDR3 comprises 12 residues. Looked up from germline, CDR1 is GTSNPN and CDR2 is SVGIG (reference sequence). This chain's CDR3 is CAWSFMRNEQFF. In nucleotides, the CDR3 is TGTGCCTGGAGTTTCATGCGGAATGAGCAGTTCTTC.

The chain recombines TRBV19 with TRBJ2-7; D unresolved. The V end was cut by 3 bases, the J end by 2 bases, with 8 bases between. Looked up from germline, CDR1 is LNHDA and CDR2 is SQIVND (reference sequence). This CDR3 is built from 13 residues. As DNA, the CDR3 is TGTGCCAGTAGTATTGGCCTCACCTACGAGCAGTACTTC. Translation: CASSIGLTYEQYF.

In DNA, the CDR3 is TGTGCCAGCATCGGACAGGGTGGAAACATTCAGTACTTC. Translated, it gives CASIGQGGNIQYF. The chain couples TRBV2 to TRBJ2-4; 8 bases map to TRBD1. The CDR3 runs 13 residues. J was trimmed by 6 bases and V by 7 bases; bases with no gene match: 5. Germline V gene lookup returns CDR1 SNHLY and CDR2 FYNNEI.

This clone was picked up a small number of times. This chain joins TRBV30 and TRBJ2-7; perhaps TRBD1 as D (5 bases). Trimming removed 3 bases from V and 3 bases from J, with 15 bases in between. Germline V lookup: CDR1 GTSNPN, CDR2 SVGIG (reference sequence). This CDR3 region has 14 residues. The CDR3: CAWSPGVGLYEQYF. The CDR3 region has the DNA TGTGCCTGGAGCCCTGGGGTGGGGCTCTACGAGCAGTACTTC.

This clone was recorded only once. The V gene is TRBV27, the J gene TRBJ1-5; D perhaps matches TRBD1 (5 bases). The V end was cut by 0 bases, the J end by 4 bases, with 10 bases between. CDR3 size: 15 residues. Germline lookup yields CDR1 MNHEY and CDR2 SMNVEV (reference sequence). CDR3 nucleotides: TGTGCCAGCAGTTTATCGACCAGGGTTAATCAGCCCCAGCATTTT. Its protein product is CASSLSTRVNQPQHF.

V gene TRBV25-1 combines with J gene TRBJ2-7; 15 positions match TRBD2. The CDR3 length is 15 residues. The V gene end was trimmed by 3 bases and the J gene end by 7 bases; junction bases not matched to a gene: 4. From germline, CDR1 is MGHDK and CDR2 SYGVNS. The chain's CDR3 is CASSDGLAGGEEQYF. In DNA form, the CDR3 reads TGTGCCAGCAGTGACGGACTAGCGGGAGGGGAGGAGCAGTACTTC.

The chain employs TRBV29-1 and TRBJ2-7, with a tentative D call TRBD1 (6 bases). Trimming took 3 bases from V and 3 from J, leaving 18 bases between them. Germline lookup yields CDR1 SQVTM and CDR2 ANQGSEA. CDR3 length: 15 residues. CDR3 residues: CSVDLGQGLDYEQYF. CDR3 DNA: TGCAGCGTTGATTTGGGGCAGGGGTTGGACTACGAGCAGTACTTC.

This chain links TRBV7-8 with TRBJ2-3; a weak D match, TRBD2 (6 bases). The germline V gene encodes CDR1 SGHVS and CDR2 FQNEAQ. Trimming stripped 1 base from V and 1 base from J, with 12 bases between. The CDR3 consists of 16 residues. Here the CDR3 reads CASSLGSGGGTDTQYF. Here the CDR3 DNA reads TGTGCCAGCAGCTTAGGGTCAGGAGGGGGCACAGATACGCAGTATTTT.

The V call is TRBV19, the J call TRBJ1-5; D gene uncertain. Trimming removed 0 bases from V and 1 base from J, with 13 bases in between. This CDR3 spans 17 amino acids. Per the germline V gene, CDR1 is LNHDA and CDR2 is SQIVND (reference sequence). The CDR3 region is CASSIDTSVYSNQPQHF. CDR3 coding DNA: TGTGCCAGTAGTATAGATACATCAGTTTACAGCAATCAGCCCCAGCATTTT.

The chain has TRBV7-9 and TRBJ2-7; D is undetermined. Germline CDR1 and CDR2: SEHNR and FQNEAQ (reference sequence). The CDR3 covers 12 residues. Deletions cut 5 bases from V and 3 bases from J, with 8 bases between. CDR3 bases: TGTGCCAGCAGCCCCAACGGCTACGAGCAGTACTTC. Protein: CASSPNGYEQYF.